This TCR beta chain derives from a study of a mutant IDH1 vaccine in newly diagnosed glioma. Clones were sequenced by immunoSEQ multiplex PCR, and TCRdb holds only the in-frame ones, with some missing. Of 75,000 to 80,000 clones listed, more than 85% are singletons. The V gene's germline CDR1 is SGDLS and CDR2 YYNGEE. The CDR3 extends over 14 amino acids. V was cut by 0 bases and J by 4 bases, with 10 bases left in between. On this clone: The antigen is undetermined.

The time point: week 5, during vaccination. Each dose delivered 300 ug of mutant IDH1 20-mer peptide subcutaneously with imiquimod. The material sequenced was PBMCs, taken from a glioma patient whose treatment included an IDH1 peptide vaccine. The rearrangement uses TRBV9 and TRBJ1-2, with a tentative D call TRBD1 (5 bases). The clonotype comes from a woman aged 50 to 60 with glioma. The CDR3 loop reads CASSVAGASYGYTF. The CDR3 DNA follows: TGTGCCAGCAGCGTAGCTGGGGCTTCCTATGGCTACACCTTC.